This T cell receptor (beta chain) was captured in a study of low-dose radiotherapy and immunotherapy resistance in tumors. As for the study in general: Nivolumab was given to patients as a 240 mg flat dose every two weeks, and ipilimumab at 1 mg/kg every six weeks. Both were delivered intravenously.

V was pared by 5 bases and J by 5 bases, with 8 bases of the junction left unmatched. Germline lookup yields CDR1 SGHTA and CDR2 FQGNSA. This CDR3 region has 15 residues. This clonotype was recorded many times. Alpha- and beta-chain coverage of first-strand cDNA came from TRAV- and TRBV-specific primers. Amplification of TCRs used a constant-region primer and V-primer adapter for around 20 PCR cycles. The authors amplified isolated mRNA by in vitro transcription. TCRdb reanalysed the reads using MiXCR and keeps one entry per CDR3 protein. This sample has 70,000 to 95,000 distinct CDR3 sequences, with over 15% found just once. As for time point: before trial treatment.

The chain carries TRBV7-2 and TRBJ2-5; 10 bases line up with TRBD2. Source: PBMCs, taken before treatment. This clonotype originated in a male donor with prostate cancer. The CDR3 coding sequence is TGTGCCAGCAGCGTACTAGCGGGGTGGTTTGAGACCCAGTACTTC. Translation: CASSVLAGWFETQYF.